These T cell receptor beta chains were read from a single sample in a study of blood T cell repertoires in COVID-19. Assay used: immunoSEQ multiplex PCR; TCRdb lists only in-frame clones, some missing. Of around 180,000 clones detected, about four fifths appear once; the ten largest clones hold about 6.4%. Sequenced input: peripheral blood. These receptors all stem from a human donor in a cohort sampled during active COVID-19. CDR3s include the opening cysteine and the closing phenylalanine or tryptophan. The D gene is left open where the match is weak. Where a row states a size, it is once, few, many or the class of an expanded clone; other rows omit it.

j_call | clone_size | d_call | v_call | cdr3_aa | cdr3_nt
TRBJ1-4 | - | - | TRBV4-1 | CASSRTLGATNEKLFF | TGCGCCAGCAGCCGAACCCTAGGGGCAACTAATGAAAAACTGTTTTTT
TRBJ1-1 | - | - | TRBV2 | CASSTTPQAFF | TGTGCCAGCAGTACAACCCCCCAAGCTTTCTTT
TRBJ1-6 | - | - | TRBV12-3/TRBV12-4 | CASSTSGLSLHF | TGTGCCAGCAGTACTTCAGGGCTATCCCTCCACTTT
TRBJ1-6 | once | TRBD1 | TRBV25-1 | CASSGTGENSPLHF | TGTGCCAGCAGTGGTACAGGGGAAAATTCACCCCTCCACTTT
TRBJ2-7 | - | TRBD1 | TRBV3-1/TRBV3-2 | CASSLTGGSYEQYF | TGTGCCAGCAGCCTGACAGGGGGCTCCTACGAGCAGTACTTC
TRBJ2-2 | - | - | TRBV14 | CASSQESGAGTGELFF | TGTGCCAGCAGCCAAGAATCAGGGGCGGGCACCGGGGAGCTGTTTTTT
TRBJ2-5 | few | TRBD1 | TRBV14 | CASSQDYRGPLETQYF | TGTGCCAGCAGCCAAGACTACAGGGGCCCTCTGGAGACCCAGTACTTC
TRBJ2-3 | few | - | TRBV3-1/TRBV3-2 | CASSQVWGGTDTQYF | TGTGCCAGCAGCCAAGTGTGGGGGGGCACAGATACGCAGTATTTT
TRBJ2-2 | - | TRBD1 | TRBV5-4 | CASSATQGAGELFF | TGTGCCAGCAGCGCCACCCAGGGGGCCGGGGAGCTGTTTTTT
TRBJ2-7 | once | TRBD1 | TRBV18 | CASSPPDRGSYEQYF | TGTGCCAGCTCACCACCGGACAGGGGGTCCTACGAGCAGTACTTC
TRBJ1-2 | - | TRBD1 | TRBV7-6 | CASSSGQGTHGYTF | TGTGCCAGCAGCTCGGGACAGGGGACCCATGGCTACACCTTC
TRBJ1-2 | - | TRBD1 | TRBV5-4 | CASRVGQTNYGYTF | TGTGCCAGCAGGGTGGGACAGACCAACTATGGCTACACCTTC
TRBJ1-1 | - | - | TRBV10-3 | CATGQIMNTEAFF | TGTGCCACCGGACAGATTATGAACACTGAAGCTTTCTTT
TRBJ1-2 | few | - | TRBV4-1 | CASSGLGVDYGYTF | TGCGCCAGCAGCGGCCTCGGGGTCGACTATGGCTACACCTTC
TRBJ1-2 | - | TRBD1 | TRBV5-1 | CASSTGTGDYGYTF | TGCGCCAGCAGCACAGGGACAGGGGACTATGGCTACACCTTC
TRBJ1-5 | - | - | TRBV5-1 | CASSLLGVGSNQPQHF | TGCGCCAGCAGCTTGTTAGGGGTTGGGAGCAATCAGCCCCAGCATTTT
TRBJ2-2 | - | TRBD1 | TRBV9 | CASSVNRGSGELFF | TGTGCCAGCAGCGTGAACAGGGGGTCCGGGGAGCTGTTTTTT